Listed below are T cell receptor beta chains from one sample, sequenced in a study of tumor and adjacent non-tumor tissue in lung cancer. TCRdb redid the calling of the multiplex PCR reads with MiXCR, one entry per CDR3 protein. The data hold roughly 140,000 distinct CDR3 sequences, with around 66% observed a single time. Specimen: lung tumor tissue. These receptor sequences come from a man aged 60 to 75 with small cell lung cancer. Each CDR3 is given with its conserved first and last residue. Fields, in order: J gene, V gene, clone size, D gene, CDR3 DNA, CDR3 protein. The D gene is left open where the match is weak. For some rows the clone size is stated as once, few or many, or as a class when expanded; others skip it.

TRBJ2-2	TRBV20-1	-	-	TGCAGTGGGAAGGGAGGTGGAACCGGGGGGCTATTTTTT	CSGKGGGTGGLFF
TRBJ2-2	TRBV5-5	-	-	TGTTCCAGCAGCTGGGGACTCACCGCGAACACCGGGGAGCTGTTTTTT	CSSSWGLTANTGELFF
TRBJ2-5	TRBV7-9	-	TRBD2	TGTGCCAGCAGCTTCGCGCTTTACGCGGGAGGGCCACGGGAGATCCAGTACTTC	CASSFALYAGGPREIQYF
TRBJ2-3	TRBV20-1	once	-	TGCAGTGCTGGCCGATCTAGGGGAAGTGCTAGCACAGATACACAGTATTTT	CSAGRSRGSASTDTQYF
TRBJ2-3	TRBV11-1	-	-	TGTGCCAGCAGCCCCGGGACCACAGATACACAGTATTTT	CASSPGTTDTQYF
TRBJ2-1	TRBV20-1	many	-	TGCAGTGCTAGAGAAACTACCAATGAGCAGTTCTTC	CSARETTNEQFF
TRBJ2-1	TRBV6-1	-	-	TGTGCCAGCAGTGAACTAGCCCACTCCTACAATGAGCAGTTCTTC	CASSELAHSYNEQFF
TRBJ2-1	TRBV6-1	few	TRBD2	TGTGCCAGCAGTGAACTAGCGGAGACCTACAATGAGCAGTTCTTC	CASSELAETYNEQFF
TRBJ2-7	TRBV11-3	once	-	TGTGTTAGCAGCAAGACAGCACTGGCCTACGAGCAGTACTTC	CVSSKTALAYEQYF
TRBJ2-7	TRBV18	-	-	TGTGCCAGCTCACCACGCGGCGGGGCTAGCTCCTACGAGCAGTACTTC	CASSPRGGASSYEQYF
TRBJ2-7	TRBV12-3/TRBV12-4	-	-	TGTGCCAGCACCCGAGCGAAAGGCCTCGCAGAGCAGTACTTC	CASTRAKGLAEQYF
TRBJ1-4	TRBV6-6	once	-	TGTGCCAGCAGTTACGAGAGGGCAACTAATGAAAAACTGTTTTTT	CASSYERATNEKLFF
TRBJ1-1	TRBV12-3/TRBV12-4	-	-	TGTGCCAGCACTTTAGTGAACACTGAAGCTTTCTTT	CASTLVNTEAFF
TRBJ1-2	TRBV29-1	-	-	TGCAGCGTTGGGGAGTTCAGATTTGGCTACATCTTC	CSVGEFRFGYIF
TRBJ2-5	TRBV20-1	few	TRBD2	TGCAGTGCCCCCAGGACTAGCGGACGAAAAGAGACCCAGTACTTC	CSAPRTSGRKETQYF
TRBJ1-1	TRBV6-1	-	-	TGTGCCAGCAGTGATCTGGGGAGGGGGGGCACTGAAGCTTTCTTT	CASSDLGRGGTEAFF
TRBJ2-7	TRBV11-1	-	-	TGTACCAGCAGCCTCGGACAGTTCTACGAGCAGTACTTC	CTSSLGQFYEQYF
TRBJ2-7	TRBV4-2	-	-	TGTGCCAGCAGCCAAGATAGAGGACAGCAGTACTTC	CASSQDRGQQYF
TRBJ2-1	TRBV11-3	-	-	TGTGCCAGGAGCTTAGTTATTAGCGGAGCCTACAATAAGCAGTTCTTC	CARSLVISGAYNKQFF
TRBJ1-3	TRBV29-1	-	-	TGCCGCGCCTTATCCAGGACGGGTTCTGGAAACACCATATATTTT	CRALSRTGSGNTIYF
TRBJ2-1	TRBV5-1	-	TRBD2	TGCTCCAGCAGCCCCACTAGCGGGGGATTCAATGAGCAGTTCTTC	CSSSPTSGGFNEQFF
TRBJ1-1	TRBV20-1	-	-	TGCAGTCCTAGGGGAGCGGTATGGATGAACACTGAAGCTTTCTTT	CSPRGAVWMNTEAFF